Included here is one T cell receptor (beta chain) sequence, with context. This specimen comes from a study of blood T cell repertoires in COVID-19. Background on the study: Sources were T cells, B-cell-depleted T cells, or PBMCs; the material itself was cDNA or gDNA.

As processed by the authors: Estimation of nucleated cell counts was performed using reference gene primer amplification. Data came from immunoSEQ multiplex PCR; TCRdb stores just in-frame clones and leaves some out. D and trimming come from the DNA, and the V and J calls and clone size come from that table. There are around 150,000 clones in the sample; roughly 90% occur only once, and nearly 5% lies in the top ten. CDR1 and CDR2 (germline): MGHDK, SYGVNS. The CDR3 is 14 amino acids. V lost 1 base and J lost 4, with 8 bases in between. Sequencing input: peripheral blood. The V gene is TRBV25-1, the J gene TRBJ1-5; D remains unclear. This sequence was found in a man aged 25 to 45 with COVID-19, enrolled during active disease. CDR3 sequence (DNA): TGTGCCAGCAGTGAATTGGCCTGGAATCAGCCCCAGCATTTT. Protein: CASSELAWNQPQHF.